This T cell receptor (beta chain) was identified during a study of blood T cells in healthy people across ages. Total RNA extraction produced at least 5 micrograms (per sample) for the study. This clonotype was counted a few times. This CDR3 contains 12 residues. Germline values: CDR1 LGHNA, CDR2 YNFKEQ. The V end was cut by 2 bases, the J end by 8 bases, with 9 bases between. Primers used in a second PCR of about 6 to 11 cycles were a sample-barcoded 5' primer and a J-beta primer mix. Through a template-switch adaptor with 12 random nucleotides, each cDNA molecule received a tag. Each sample yielded at least 3 million CDR3-containing paired-end reads. TCRdb recomputed calls from the 5' RACE reads with MiXCR, one row per CDR3 protein. The sample holds some 1 million distinct CDR3 sequences; 45% are singletons and the top ten take under 20%.

The chain has TRBV4-2 and TRBJ1-2; D might be TRBD1 (6 bases). The sequence came from a woman aged 60 to 75 in good health. Sequences were obtained from blood. CDR3 in amino acids: CASSQTGQGYTF. CDR3 in DNA: TGTGCCAGCAGCCAAACGGGACAAGGCTACACCTTC.